Below, 2 T cell receptor beta chains from the same sample are listed, as sequenced in a study of cytomegalovirus exposure and HLA in healthy donors. Amplification used 60 Vbeta primers and 13 Jbeta primers. TCRdb's copy holds only in-frame clones and misses some; the assay was immunoSEQ multiplex PCR. The table lists some 140,000 clones, around nine tenths of them singletons, with less than 5.5% in the top ten. Source material: PBMCs. Source of these receptors: a woman aged 30 to 39 in good health and CMV-seronegative.

The rearrangement joins TRBV28 to TRBJ2-7; a weak D match, TRBD1 (6 bases). The germline CDR1 and CDR2 sequences are MDHEN and SYDVKM. The CDR3 length is 12 residues. Deletions cut 6 bases from V and 5 bases from J, with 11 bases between. In nucleotides, the CDR3 is TGTGCCAGCAGGCAAAACAGGGACGAGCAGTACTTC. As protein: CASRQNRDEQYF.

CDR3 protein: CAISESRLPSTDTQYF. The DNA of the CDR3 is TGTGCCATCAGTGAGTCGCGACTACCAAGCACAGATACGCAGTATTTT. The chain recombines TRBV10-3 with TRBJ2-3, with a possible D match to TRBD2 (5 bases). V gave up 0 bases and J gave up 0 bases, with 10 bases separating them. The CDR3 extends over 16 amino acids. Per germline, CDR1 ENHRY and CDR2 SYGVKD.